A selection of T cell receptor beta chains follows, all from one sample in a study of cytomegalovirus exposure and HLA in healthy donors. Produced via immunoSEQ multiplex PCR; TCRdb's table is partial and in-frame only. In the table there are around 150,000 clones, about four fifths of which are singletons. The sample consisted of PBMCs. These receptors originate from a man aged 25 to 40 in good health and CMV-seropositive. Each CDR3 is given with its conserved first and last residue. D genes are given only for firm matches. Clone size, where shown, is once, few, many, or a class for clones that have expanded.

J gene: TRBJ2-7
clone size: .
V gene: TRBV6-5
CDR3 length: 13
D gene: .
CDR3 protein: CASTFRRDYEQYF
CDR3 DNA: TGTGCCAGCACGTTCAGGCGGGACTACGAGCAGTACTTC

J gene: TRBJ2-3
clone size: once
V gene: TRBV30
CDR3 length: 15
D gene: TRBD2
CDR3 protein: CASTGGERGPDTQYF
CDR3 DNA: TGTGCCTCGACTGGCGGGGAGCGGGGACCAGATACGCAGTATTTT

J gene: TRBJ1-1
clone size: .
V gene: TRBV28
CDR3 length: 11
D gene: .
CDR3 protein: CASSRNTEAFF
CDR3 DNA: TGTGCCAGCAGCAGGAACACTGAAGCTTTCTTT

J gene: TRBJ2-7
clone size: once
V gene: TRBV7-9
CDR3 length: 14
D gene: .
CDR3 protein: CASSLVAGRYEQYF
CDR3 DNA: TGTGCCAGCAGCTTAGTCGCGGGCCGATACGAGCAGTACTTC

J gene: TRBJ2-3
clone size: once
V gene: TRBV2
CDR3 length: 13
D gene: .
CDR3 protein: CASSGTWTDTQYF
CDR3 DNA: TGTGCCAGCAGCGGGACTTGGACAGATACGCAGTATTTT

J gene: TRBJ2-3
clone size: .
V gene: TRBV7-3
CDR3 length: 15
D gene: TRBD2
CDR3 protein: CASSASGGTTDTQYF
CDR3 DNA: TGTGCCAGCAGCGCTAGCGGGGGAACCACAGATACGCAGTATTTT

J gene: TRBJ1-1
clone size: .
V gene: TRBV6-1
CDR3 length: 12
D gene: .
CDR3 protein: CASSEGGLEAFF
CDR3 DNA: TGTGCCAGCAGTGAAGGGGGCCTTGAAGCTTTCTTT

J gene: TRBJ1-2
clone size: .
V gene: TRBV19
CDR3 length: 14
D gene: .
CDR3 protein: CASSRDTTYYGYTF
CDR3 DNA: TGTGCCAGTAGTAGGGACACCACTTACTATGGCTACACCTTC

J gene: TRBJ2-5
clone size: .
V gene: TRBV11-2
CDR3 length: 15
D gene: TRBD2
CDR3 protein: CASSPIGGGTETQYF
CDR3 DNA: TGTGCCAGCAGCCCCATTGGGGGGGGGACAGAGACCCAGTACTTC

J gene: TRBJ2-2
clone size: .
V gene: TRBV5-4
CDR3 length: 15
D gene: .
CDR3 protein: CASSLAGPNTGELFF
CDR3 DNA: TGTGCCAGCAGCTTGGCAGGGCCGAACACCGGGGAGCTGTTTTTT

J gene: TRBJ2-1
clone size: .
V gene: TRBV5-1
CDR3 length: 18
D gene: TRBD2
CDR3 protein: CASSPGNLAGGLGDEQFF
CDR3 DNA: TGCGCCAGCAGCCCTGGGAACTTAGCGGGGGGCCTCGGGGATGAGCAGTTCTTC

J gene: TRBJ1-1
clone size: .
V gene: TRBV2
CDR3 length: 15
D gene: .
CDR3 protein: CASSERGGSNTEAFF
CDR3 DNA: TGTGCCAGCAGTGAACGAGGAGGGAGTAACACTGAAGCTTTCTTT

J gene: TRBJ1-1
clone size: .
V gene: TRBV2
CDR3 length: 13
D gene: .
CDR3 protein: CVSTVEENTEAFF
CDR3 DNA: TGTGTCAGCACGGTAGAAGAGAACACTGAAGCTTTCTTT

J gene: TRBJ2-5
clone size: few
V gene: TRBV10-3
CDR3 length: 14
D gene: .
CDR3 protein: CAISEREKVETQYF
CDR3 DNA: TGTGCCATCAGTGAGCGGGAGAAGGTAGAGACCCAGTACTTC

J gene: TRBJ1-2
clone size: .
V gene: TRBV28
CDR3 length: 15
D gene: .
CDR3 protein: CRSHRSGTSNYGYTF
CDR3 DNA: TGTCGATCCCATCGGTCAGGCACATCCAACTATGGCTACACCTTC

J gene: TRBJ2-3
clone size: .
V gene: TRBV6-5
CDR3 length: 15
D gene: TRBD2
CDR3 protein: CASRWTSSSTDTQYF
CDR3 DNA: TGTGCCAGCAGATGGACTAGTTCTAGCACAGATACGCAGTATTTT

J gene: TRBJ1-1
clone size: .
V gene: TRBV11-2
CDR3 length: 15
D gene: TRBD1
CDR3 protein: CASSFFGQGAAEAFF
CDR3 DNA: TGTGCCAGCAGCTTTTTCGGACAGGGGGCGGCTGAAGCTTTCTTT

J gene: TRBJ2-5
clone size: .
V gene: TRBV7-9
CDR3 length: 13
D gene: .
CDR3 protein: CASSLDGHRTQYF
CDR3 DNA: TGTGCCAGCAGCTTAGACGGACATCGGACCCAGTACTTC

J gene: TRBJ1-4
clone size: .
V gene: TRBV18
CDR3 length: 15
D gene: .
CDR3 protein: CASSPRAGKDEKLFF
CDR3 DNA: TGTGCCAGCTCACCACGGGCCGGGAAGGATGAAAAACTGTTTTTT

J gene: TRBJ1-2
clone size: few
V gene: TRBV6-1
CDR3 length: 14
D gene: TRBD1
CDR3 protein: CASRATGGHYGYTF
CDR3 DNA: TGTGCCAGCAGGGCAACAGGGGGTCACTATGGCTACACCTTC

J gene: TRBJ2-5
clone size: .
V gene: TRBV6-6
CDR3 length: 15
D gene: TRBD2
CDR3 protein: CASSPLRGGQETQYF
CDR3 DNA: TGTGCCAGCAGCCCCTTGCGGGGGGGCCAAGAGACCCAGTACTTC

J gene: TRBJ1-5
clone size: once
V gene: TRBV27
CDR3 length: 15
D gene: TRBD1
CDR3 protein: CASSRDSLSNQPQHF
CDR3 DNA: TGTGCCAGCAGTCGGGACAGCCTTAGCAATCAGCCCCAGCATTTT

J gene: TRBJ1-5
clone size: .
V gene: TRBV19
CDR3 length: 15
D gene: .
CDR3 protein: CAFAQGRPASQPQHF
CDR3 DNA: TGTGCCTTTGCCCAGGGGCGCCCGGCGAGTCAGCCCCAGCATTTT

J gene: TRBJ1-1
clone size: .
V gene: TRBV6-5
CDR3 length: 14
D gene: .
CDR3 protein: CASSYLTGNTEAFF
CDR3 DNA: TGTGCCAGCAGTTACCTGACAGGGAACACTGAAGCTTTCTTT

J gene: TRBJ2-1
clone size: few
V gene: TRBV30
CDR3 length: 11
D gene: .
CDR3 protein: CAWKSYNEQFF
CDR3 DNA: TGTGCCTGGAAGAGTTACAATGAGCAGTTCTTC

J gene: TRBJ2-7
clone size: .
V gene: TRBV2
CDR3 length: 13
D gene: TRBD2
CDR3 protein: CATGGSGTYEQYF
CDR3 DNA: TGTGCCACCGGGGGTAGCGGGACTTACGAGCAGTACTTC

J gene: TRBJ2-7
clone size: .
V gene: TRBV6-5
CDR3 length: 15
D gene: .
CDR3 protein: CASRRSLDTSYEQYF
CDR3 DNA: TGTGCCAGCCGTAGGTCGTTGGACACCTCCTACGAGCAGTACTTC

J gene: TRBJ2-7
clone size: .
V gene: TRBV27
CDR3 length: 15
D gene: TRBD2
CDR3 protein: CASSLSSGTIYEQYF
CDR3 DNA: TGTGCCAGCAGTTTAAGTAGCGGGACCATCTACGAGCAGTACTTC

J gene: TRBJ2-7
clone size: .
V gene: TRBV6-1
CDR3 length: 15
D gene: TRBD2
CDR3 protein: CASSGRGGREKEQYF
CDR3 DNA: TGTGCCAGCAGTGGCCGCGGGGGACGGGAGAAGGAGCAGTACTTC

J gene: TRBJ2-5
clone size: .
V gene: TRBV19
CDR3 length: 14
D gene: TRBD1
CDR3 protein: CASSVDRGRETQYF
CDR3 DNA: TGTGCCAGTAGTGTCGACAGGGGAAGGGAGACCCAGTACTTC

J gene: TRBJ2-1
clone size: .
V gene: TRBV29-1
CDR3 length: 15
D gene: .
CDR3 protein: CSVLSTGSSYNEQFF
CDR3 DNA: TGCAGCGTTCTTTCGACTGGAAGCTCCTACAATGAGCAGTTCTTC

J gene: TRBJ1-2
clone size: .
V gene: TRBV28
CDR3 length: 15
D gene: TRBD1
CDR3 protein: CASSLPGQGNYGYTF
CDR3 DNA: TGTGCCAGCAGTTTACCAGGACAGGGGAACTATGGCTACACCTTC

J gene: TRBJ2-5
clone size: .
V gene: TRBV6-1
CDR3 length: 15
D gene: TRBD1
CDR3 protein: CASSATGVGGETQYF
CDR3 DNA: TGTGCCAGCAGTGCCACAGGGGTAGGAGGAGAGACCCAGTACTTC

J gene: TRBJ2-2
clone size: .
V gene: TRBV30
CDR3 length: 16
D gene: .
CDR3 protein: CAWSVLRQENTGELFF
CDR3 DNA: TGTGCCTGGAGTGTTCTCCGGCAGGAAAACACCGGGGAGCTGTTTTTT

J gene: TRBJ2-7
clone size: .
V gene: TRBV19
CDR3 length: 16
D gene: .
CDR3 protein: CASSIVPGQSHYEQYF
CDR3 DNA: TGTGCCAGTAGTATAGTTCCCGGACAGAGCCATTACGAGCAGTACTTC

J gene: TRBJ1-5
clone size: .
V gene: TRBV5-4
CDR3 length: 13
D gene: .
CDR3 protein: CASSLQGNQPQHF
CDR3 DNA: TGTGCCAGCAGCCTGCAGGGGAATCAGCCCCAGCATTTT

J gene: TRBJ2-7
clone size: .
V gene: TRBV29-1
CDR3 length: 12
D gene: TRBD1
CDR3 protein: CSVAQGASEQYF
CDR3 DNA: TGCAGCGTTGCCCAGGGGGCTTCCGAGCAGTACTTC

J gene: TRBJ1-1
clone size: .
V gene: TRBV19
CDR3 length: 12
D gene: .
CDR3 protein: CASSIFPTEAFF
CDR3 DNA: TGTGCCAGTAGTATTTTTCCTACTGAAGCTTTCTTT

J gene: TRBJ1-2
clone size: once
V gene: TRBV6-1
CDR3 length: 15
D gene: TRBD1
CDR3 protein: CASSEALTGGYGYTF
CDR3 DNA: TGTGCCAGCAGTGAAGCCTTGACAGGGGGCTATGGCTACACCTTC

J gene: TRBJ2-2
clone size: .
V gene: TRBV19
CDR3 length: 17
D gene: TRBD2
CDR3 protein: CASSMGLGGGATGELFF
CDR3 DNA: TGTGCCAGTAGTATGGGCCTCGGCGGGGGAGCGACCGGGGAGCTGTTTTTT

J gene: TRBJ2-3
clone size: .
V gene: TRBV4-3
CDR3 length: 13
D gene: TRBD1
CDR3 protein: CASSHEGQFTQYF
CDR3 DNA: TGCGCCAGCAGCCATGAGGGACAGTTTACGCAGTATTTT

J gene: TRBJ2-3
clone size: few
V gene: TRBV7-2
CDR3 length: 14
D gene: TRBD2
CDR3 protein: CASTGLTGTDTQYF
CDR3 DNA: TGTGCCAGCACGGGACTAACTGGCACAGATACGCAGTATTTT